A selection of T cell receptor beta chains follows, all from one sample in a study of T-cell memory formation after mild COVID-19. TCRdb re-called the 5' RACE reads with MiXCR, one entry per CDR3 protein. The sample lists just under 550,000 distinct CDR3 sequences; approximately 20% were seen once. Sequencing was done on a sample of PBMCs or a T cell subset sorted from them (not recorded which). Receptors were obtained from an adult woman who had mild COVID-19 (a few samples of this study predate the infection). Cell type and time point are not known. CDR3s include the opening cysteine and the closing phenylalanine or tryptophan. The D gene is left open where the match is weak. Clone size is given for some rows only: seen once, a few or many times, or a class if the clone is expanded.

d_call cdr3_length j_call clone_size v_call cdr3_aa cdr3_nt
NA 12 TRBJ2-1 few TRBV15 CATSRTFSEQFF TGTGCCACCAGCAGGACCTTTAGTGAGCAGTTCTTC
NA 17 TRBJ2-3 NA TRBV7-9 CASSLLSFGKEADTQYF TGTGCCAGCAGCTTACTGAGTTTCGGGAAGGAGGCAGATACGCAGTATTTT
NA 17 TRBJ2-1 NA TRBV7-9 CASSLSLRLAQNNEQFF TGTGCCAGCAGCTTATCGTTGAGGCTAGCGCAGAACAATGAGCAGTTCTTC
NA 14 TRBJ1-5 NA TRBV6-2/TRBV6-3 CASRKMEHRQPQHF TGTGCCAGCAGAAAGATGGAACATCGTCAGCCCCAGCATTTT
TRBD2 14 TRBJ2-1 few TRBV30 CAWVTSGLYNEQFF TGTGCCTGGGTGACTAGCGGACTCTACAATGAGCAGTTCTTC
NA 13 TRBJ1-1 NA TRBV24-1 CATRAAGSTEAFF TGTGCCACCAGGGCCGCTGGAAGCACTGAAGCTTTCTTT
NA 13 TRBJ2-3 few TRBV25-1 CATTHSRPDTQYF TGTGCCACCACCCATTCACGTCCAGATACGCAGTATTTT
NA 14 TRBJ2-2 once TRBV3-1 CASSKVGGSGELFF TGTGCCAGCAGCAAAGTTGGGGGATCCGGGGAGCTGTTTTTT
NA 12 TRBJ1-3 few TRBV29-1 CSATDIGNTIYF TGCAGCGCCACCGACATAGGAAACACCATATATTTT
TRBD2 16 TRBJ2-2 few TRBV6-6 CASSGGDDPNTGELFF TGTGCCAGCAGTGGGGGGGACGATCCAAACACCGGGGAGCTGTTTTTT
TRBD1 13 TRBJ2-7 NA TRBV27 CASRGQGPLEQYF TGTGCCAGCAGGGGACAGGGCCCTCTGGAGCAGTACTTC
NA 16 TRBJ1-4 NA TRBV20-1 CSARDWGRQGNEKLFF TGCAGTGCTAGAGATTGGGGCCGGCAGGGGAATGAAAAACTGTTTTTT
NA 14 TRBJ2-2 many TRBV19 CASYGQSGTGELFF TGTGCCAGTTACGGACAGAGCGGCACCGGGGAGCTGTTTTTT
NA 13 TRBJ1-1 NA TRBV12-3/TRBV12-4 CASSLVGKGEAFF TGTGCCAGCAGTTTAGTGGGTAAGGGGGAAGCTTTCTTT
TRBD2 15 TRBJ2-3 NA TRBV24-1 CATSNPGLATDTQYF TGTGCCACCAGTAACCCGGGACTAGCGACAGATACGCAGTATTTT
NA 16 TRBJ2-1 many TRBV6-4 CASSDSAKGGYNEQFF TGTGCCAGCAGTGACTCGGCCAAGGGGGGGTACAATGAGCAGTTCTTC
TRBD1 14 TRBJ1-5 few TRBV6-2/TRBV6-3 CATTQGASNQPMHF TGTGCCACCACCCAGGGGGCAAGCAATCAGCCGATGCATTTT
TRBD1 14 TRBJ1-2 few TRBV5-1 CASSREGQVYGYTF TGCGCCAGCAGCAGAGAGGGACAGGTCTATGGCTACACCTTC
TRBD2 14 TRBJ2-7 NA TRBV15 CATSWDSGGYEQYF TGTGCCACCAGCTGGGATAGCGGGGGTTACGAGCAGTACTTC
NA 14 TRBJ2-7 NA TRBV5-6 CASSLGPDGYEQYF TGTGCCAGCAGCTTGGGACCTGATGGCTACGAGCAGTACTTC
NA 13 TRBJ1-1 NA TRBV29-1 CSVRRTENTEAFF TGCAGCGTCCGCAGGACAGAGAACACTGAAGCTTTCTTT
TRBD2 14 TRBJ2-3 few TRBV7-9 CASRGTSGSGTQYF TGTGCCAGCAGGGGGACTAGCGGGAGCGGTACGCAGTATTTT
NA 13 TRBJ2-7 NA TRBV9 CASSPNNMGEQYF TGTGCCAGCAGCCCAAACAACATGGGTGAGCAGTACTTC
NA 18 TRBJ2-4 NA TRBV21-1 CASSKAATDSISKNIQYF TGTGCCAGCAGCAAAGCAGCAACGGACAGCATATCCAAAAACATTCAGTACTTC
TRBD2 13 TRBJ2-5 few TRBV7-9 CASSWGLQETQYF TGTGCCAGCAGCTGGGGACTACAAGAGACCCAGTACTTC
NA 14 TRBJ2-7 NA TRBV18 CASSPGLESYEQYF TGTGCCAGCTCACCCGGTCTAGAGTCCTACGAGCAGTACTTC
TRBD1 13 TRBJ2-5 few TRBV20-1 CSARTGTKETQYF TGCAGTGCTAGGACAGGGACGAAAGAGACCCAGTACTTC
NA 12 TRBJ2-7 NA TRBV20-1 CSASLRADEQYF TGCAGTGCTAGCCTACGGGCGGACGAGCAGTACTTC
TRBD2 15 TRBJ2-7 NA TRBV11-2 CASSLVSSGRYEQYF TGTGCCAGCAGCTTAGTTTCTAGCGGGAGGTACGAGCAGTACTTC
NA 15 TRBJ2-3 once TRBV2 CASSLFHRGTDTQYF TGTGCCAGCAGTCTATTTCACAGAGGCACAGATACGCAGTATTTT
TRBD1 14 TRBJ2-2 NA TRBV7-7 CASSSLQGAGELFF TGTGCTAGCAGCTCACTCCAGGGGGCCGGGGAGCTGTTTTTT
TRBD1 15 TRBJ2-7 NA TRBV5-1 CASSSAGQGSGEQYF TGCGCCAGCAGCTCAGCGGGACAGGGGAGCGGCGAGCAGTACTTC
NA 13 TRBJ1-2 NA TRBV5-1 CATGGQGGYGYTF TGCGCCACGGGAGGGCAGGGCGGCTATGGCTACACCTTC
NA 13 TRBJ2-5 NA TRBV7-9 CASSPRVEETQYF TGTGCCAGCAGCCCCCGAGTGGAAGAGACCCAGTACTTC
NA 13 TRBJ1-1 NA TRBV18 CASSPATNTEAFF TGTGCCAGCTCACCTGCCACCAACACTGAAGCTTTCTTT
TRBD1 14 TRBJ1-2 NA TRBV12-3/TRBV12-4 CASSLGDRGKGYTF TGTGCCAGCAGTTTAGGGGACAGGGGAAAGGGCTACACCTTC
NA 12 TRBJ1-1 NA TRBV12-3/TRBV12-4 CASSGRGAEAFF TGTGCCAGCAGTGGAAGGGGAGCTGAAGCTTTCTTT
TRBD1 15 TRBJ1-1 few TRBV20-1 CSAKRTGGGFAEAFF TGCAGTGCTAAAAGGACAGGGGGCGGGTTCGCTGAAGCTTTCTTT
NA 12 TRBJ1-2 few TRBV29-1 CSALDSPYGYTF TGCAGCGCTTTGGACAGTCCCTATGGCTACACCTTC
NA 12 TRBJ2-1 NA TRBV12-3/TRBV12-4 CASTRGRNEQFF TGTGCCAGCACTCGGGGACGAAATGAGCAGTTCTTC
NA 13 TRBJ2-7 many TRBV5-6 CASSLGNYYEQYF TGTGCCAGCAGCTTGGGAAACTACTACGAGCAGTACTTC
TRBD2 16 TRBJ2-1 few TRBV6-5 CASSYSGTSAHNEQFF TGTGCCAGCAGTTACTCGGGGACTAGCGCCCACAATGAGCAGTTCTTC
TRBD1 16 TRBJ2-7 many TRBV4-2 CASSQDQWGQGYEQYF TGTGCCAGCAGCCAAGATCAGTGGGGACAGGGGTACGAGCAGTACTTC
NA 14 TRBJ1-1 NA TRBV9 CASTQGVRETEAFF TGTGCCAGCACCCAAGGGGTGAGAGAAACTGAAGCTTTCTTT
NA 15 TRBJ2-2 few TRBV12-3/TRBV12-4 CASSFLQGGTGELFF TGTGCCAGCAGTTTCCTCCAGGGGGGAACCGGGGAGCTGTTTTTT
NA 15 TRBJ2-7 NA TRBV12-3/TRBV12-4 CASSSRSASSYEQYF TGTGCCAGCAGTTCAAGGAGCGCAAGCTCCTACGAGCAGTACTTC
TRBD2 13 TRBJ2-3 NA TRBV15 CATSAFSGGIQYF TGTGCCACCAGCGCCTTTAGCGGGGGGATTCAGTATTTT
TRBD2 13 TRBJ2-5 NA TRBV29-1 CSAPSGDQETQYF TGCAGCGCTCCTAGCGGGGACCAAGAGACCCAGTACTTC
TRBD1 13 TRBJ1-1 few TRBV4-3 CASSQGTGLEAFF TGCGCCAGCAGCCAGGGGACAGGGCTTGAAGCTTTCTTT
NA 13 TRBJ1-2 NA TRBV5-1 CASSLEATYGYTF TGCGCCAGCAGCTTGGAAGCCACCTATGGCTACACCTTC
TRBD1 17 TRBJ2-4 NA TRBV7-9 CASSWLPGQGGENIQYF TGTGCCAGCAGCTGGCTTCCGGGACAGGGAGGGGAGAACATTCAGTACTTC
TRBD1 15 TRBJ2-1 few TRBV18 CASSAGTGFYNEQFF TGTGCCAGCTCAGCCGGGACAGGGTTCTACAATGAGCAGTTCTTC
TRBD1 15 TRBJ1-1 NA TRBV4-1 CASSQLGQGNTEAFF TGCGCCAGCAGCCAACTCGGACAGGGGAACACTGAAGCTTTCTTT